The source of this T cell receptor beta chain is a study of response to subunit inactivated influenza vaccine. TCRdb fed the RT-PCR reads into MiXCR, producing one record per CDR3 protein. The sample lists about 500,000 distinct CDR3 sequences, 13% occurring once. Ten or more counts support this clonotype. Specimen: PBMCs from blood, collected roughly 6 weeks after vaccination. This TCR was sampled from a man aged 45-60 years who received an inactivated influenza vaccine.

The CDR3 DNA is TGTGCCAGCAGCTTAGTAAGCGGCAGGGTCAGTGGGGCCAACGTCCTGACTTTC. Protein product: CASSLVSGRVSGANVLTF. The rearrangement uses TRBV11-3 and TRBJ2-6; D tentatively reads TRBD1 or TRBD2 (5 bases each). The CDR3 has 18 amino acids. The germline gives CDR1 SGHNT, CDR2 YENEEA. Trimming left V 1 base short and J 3 bases short, with 16 bases between.